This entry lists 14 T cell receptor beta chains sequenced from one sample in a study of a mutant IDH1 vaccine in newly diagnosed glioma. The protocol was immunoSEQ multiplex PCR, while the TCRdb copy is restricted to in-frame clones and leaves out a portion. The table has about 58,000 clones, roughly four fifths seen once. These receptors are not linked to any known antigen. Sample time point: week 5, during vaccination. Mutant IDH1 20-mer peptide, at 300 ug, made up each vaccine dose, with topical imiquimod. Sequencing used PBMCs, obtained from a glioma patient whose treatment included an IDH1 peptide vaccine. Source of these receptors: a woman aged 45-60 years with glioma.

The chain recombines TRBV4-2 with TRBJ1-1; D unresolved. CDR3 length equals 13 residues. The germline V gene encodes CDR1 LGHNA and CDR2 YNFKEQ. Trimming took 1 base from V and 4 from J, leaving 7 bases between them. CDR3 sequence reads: CASSQVGGTEAFF. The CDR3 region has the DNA TGTGCCAGCAGCCAAGTTGGTGGCACTGAAGCTTTCTTT.

The CDR3 loop is CASSPASREQYF. The CDR3 nucleotides are TGTGCCAGCTCACCCGCCAGCCGTGAGCAGTACTTC. The V gene is TRBV18, the J gene TRBJ2-7, with D unclear. Germline assignment: CDR1 KGHSH and CDR2 LQKENI. The CDR3 loop spans 12 amino acids. V shed 3 bases and J shed 7 bases, with 10 bases lying between them.

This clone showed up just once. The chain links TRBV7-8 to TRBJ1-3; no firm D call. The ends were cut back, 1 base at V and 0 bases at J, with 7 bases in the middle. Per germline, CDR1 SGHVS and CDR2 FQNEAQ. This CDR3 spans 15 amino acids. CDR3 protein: CASSLEGRSGNTIYF. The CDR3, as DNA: TGTGCCAGCAGCTTAGAAGGTCGCTCTGGAAACACCATATATTTT.

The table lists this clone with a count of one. CDR3 loop: CASSPGGGNEKLFF. The CDR3 coding sequence is TGCGCCAGCAGCCCCGGGGGGGGGAATGAAAAACTGTTTTTT. The gene calls are TRBV5-1 and TRBJ1-4, with D tentatively TRBD1 (5 bases). The length of the CDR3 is 14 residues. Trimming pared 4 bases from V and 5 bases from J, leaving 12 bases between. Germline lookup yields CDR1 SGHRS and CDR2 YFSETQ.

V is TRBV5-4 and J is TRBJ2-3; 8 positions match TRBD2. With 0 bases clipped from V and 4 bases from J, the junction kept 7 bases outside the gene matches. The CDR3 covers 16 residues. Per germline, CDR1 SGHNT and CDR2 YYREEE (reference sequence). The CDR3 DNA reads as TGTGCCAGCAGCTTGGGGAACGGGGGGGCATCAGATACGCAGTATTTT. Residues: CASSLGNGGASDTQYF.

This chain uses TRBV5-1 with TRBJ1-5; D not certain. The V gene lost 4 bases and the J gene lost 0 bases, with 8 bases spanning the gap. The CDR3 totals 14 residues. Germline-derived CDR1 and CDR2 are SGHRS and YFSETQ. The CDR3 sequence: CASSVDGSNQPQHF. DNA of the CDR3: TGCGCCAGCAGCGTGGACGGTAGCAATCAGCCCCAGCATTTT.

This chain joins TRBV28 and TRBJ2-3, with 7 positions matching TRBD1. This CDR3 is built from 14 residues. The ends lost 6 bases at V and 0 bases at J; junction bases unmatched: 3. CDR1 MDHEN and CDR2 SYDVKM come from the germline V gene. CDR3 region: CASRGGSSTDTQYF. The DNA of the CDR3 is TGTGCCAGCAGAGGGGGCTCTAGCACAGATACGCAGTATTTT.

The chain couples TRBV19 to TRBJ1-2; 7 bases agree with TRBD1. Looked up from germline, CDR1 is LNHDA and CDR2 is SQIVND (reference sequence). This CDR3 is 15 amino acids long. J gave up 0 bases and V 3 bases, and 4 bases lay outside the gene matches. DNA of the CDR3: TGTGCCAGTAGTATGTGGGGGACAGCTAACTATGGCTACACCTTC. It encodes CASSMWGTANYGYTF.

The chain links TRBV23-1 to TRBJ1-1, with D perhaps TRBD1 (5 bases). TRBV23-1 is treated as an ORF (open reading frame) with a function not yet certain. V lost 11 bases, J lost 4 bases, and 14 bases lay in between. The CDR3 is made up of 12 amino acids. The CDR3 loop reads CAAKRGGTEAFF. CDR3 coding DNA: TGCGCCGCTAAACGGGGGGGCACTGAAGCTTTCTTT.

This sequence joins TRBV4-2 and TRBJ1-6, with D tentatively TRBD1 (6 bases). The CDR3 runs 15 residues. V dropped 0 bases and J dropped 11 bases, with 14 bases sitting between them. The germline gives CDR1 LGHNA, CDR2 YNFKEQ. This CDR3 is CASSQEVGGATPLHF. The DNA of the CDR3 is TGTGCCAGCAGCCAAGAGGTTGGGGGGGCGACACCCCTCCACTTT.

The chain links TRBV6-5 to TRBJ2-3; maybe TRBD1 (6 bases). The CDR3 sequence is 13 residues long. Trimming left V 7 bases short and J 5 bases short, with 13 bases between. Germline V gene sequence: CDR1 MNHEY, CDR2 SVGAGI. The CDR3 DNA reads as TGTGCCAGCACTACACCACAGGGAGATACGCAGTATTTT. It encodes CASTTPQGDTQYF.

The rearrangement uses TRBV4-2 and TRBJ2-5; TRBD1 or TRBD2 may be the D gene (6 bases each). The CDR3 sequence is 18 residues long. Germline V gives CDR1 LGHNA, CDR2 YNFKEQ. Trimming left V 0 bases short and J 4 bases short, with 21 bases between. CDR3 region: CASSQDLMGGGGVETQYF. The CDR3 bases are TGTGCCAGCAGCCAAGATCTAATGGGGGGCGGCGGGGTAGAGACCCAGTACTTC.

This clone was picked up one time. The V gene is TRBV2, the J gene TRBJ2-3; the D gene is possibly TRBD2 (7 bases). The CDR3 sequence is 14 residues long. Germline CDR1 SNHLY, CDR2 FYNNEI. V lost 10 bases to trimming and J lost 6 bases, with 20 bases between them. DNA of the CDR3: TGTGCCACCAAGGAGGGGGGGCTTGCGGATACGCAGTATTTT. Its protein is CATKEGGLADTQYF.

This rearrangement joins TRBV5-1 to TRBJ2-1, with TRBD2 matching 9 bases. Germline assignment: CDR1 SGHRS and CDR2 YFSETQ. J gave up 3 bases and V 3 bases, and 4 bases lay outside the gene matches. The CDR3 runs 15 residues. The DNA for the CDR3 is TGCGCCAGCAGCTCTTCGACTAGCGGCTACAATGAGCAGTTCTTC. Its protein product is CASSSSTSGYNEQFF.